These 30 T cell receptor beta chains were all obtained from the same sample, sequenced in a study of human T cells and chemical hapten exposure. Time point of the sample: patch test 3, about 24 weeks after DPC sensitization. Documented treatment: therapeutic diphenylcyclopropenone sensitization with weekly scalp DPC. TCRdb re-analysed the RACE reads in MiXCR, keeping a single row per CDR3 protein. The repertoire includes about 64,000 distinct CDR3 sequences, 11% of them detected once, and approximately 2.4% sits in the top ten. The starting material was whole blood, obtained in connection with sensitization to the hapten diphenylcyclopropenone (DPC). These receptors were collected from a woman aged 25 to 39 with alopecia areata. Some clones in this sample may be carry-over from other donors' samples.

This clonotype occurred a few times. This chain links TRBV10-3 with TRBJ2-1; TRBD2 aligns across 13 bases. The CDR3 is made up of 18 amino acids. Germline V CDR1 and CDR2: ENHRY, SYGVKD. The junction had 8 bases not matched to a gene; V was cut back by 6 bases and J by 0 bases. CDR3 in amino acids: CAIRGKGLAGSSYNEQFF. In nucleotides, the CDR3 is TGTGCCATCAGGGGGAAGGGACTAGCGGGGAGCTCCTACAATGAGCAGTTCTTC.

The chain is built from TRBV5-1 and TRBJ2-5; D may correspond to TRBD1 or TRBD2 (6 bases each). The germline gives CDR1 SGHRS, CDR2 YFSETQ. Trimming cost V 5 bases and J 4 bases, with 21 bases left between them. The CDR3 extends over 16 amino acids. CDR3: CASSSQKGGIGETQYF. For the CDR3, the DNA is TGCGCCAGCAGTTCCCAGAAAGGGGGGATAGGAGAGACCCAGTACTTC. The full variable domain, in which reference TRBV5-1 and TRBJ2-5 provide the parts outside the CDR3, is KAGVTQTPRYLIKTRGQQVTLSCSPISGHRSVSWYQQTPGQGLQFLFEYFSETQRNKGNFPGRFSGRQFSNSRSEMNVSTLELGDSALYLCASSSQKGGIGETQYFGPGTRLLVL.

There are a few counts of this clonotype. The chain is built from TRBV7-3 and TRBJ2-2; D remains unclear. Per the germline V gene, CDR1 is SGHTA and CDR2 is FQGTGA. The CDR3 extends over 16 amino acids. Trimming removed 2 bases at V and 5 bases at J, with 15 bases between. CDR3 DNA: TGTGCCAGCAGCTTATCCCAGAAGAGGAGTACCGGGGAGCTGTTTTTT. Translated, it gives CASSLSQKRSTGELFF.

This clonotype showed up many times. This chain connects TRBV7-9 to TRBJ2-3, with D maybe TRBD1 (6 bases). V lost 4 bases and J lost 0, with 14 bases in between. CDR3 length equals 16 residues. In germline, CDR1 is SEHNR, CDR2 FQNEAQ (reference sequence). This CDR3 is CASSSKTGTSTDTQYF. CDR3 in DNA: TGTGCCAGCAGCTCCAAGACAGGCACTAGCACAGATACGCAGTATTTT.

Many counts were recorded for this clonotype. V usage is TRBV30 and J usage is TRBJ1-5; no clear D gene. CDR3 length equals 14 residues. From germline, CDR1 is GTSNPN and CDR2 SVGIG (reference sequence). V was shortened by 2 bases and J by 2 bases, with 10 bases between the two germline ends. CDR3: CAWSQLAGNQPQHF. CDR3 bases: TGTGCCTGGAGTCAACTAGCGGGCAATCAGCCCCAGCATTTT. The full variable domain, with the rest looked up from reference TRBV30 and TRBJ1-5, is SQTIHQWPATLVQPVGSPLSLECTVEGTSNPNLYWYRQAAGRGLQLLFYSVGIGQISSEVPQNLSASRPQDRQFILSSKKLLLSDSGFYLCAWSQLAGNQPQHFGDGTRLSIL.

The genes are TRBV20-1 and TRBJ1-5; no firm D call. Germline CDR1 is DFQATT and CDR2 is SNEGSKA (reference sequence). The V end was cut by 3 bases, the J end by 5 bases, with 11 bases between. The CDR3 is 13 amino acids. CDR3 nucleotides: TGCAGTGCTAGCTCGGGCGCATATCAGCCCCAGCATTTT. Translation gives CSASSGAYQPQHF.

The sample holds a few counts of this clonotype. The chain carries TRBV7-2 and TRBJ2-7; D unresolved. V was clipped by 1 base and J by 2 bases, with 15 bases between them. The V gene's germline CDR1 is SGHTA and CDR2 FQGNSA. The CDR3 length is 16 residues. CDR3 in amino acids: CASSLDSSTPTYEQYF. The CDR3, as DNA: TGTGCCAGCAGCTTAGATTCCAGTACACCAACCTACGAGCAGTACTTC.

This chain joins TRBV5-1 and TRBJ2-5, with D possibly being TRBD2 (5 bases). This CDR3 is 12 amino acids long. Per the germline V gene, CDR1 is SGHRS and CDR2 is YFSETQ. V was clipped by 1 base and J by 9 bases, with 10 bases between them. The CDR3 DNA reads TGCGCCAGCAGCTTGCCAGAGAGGGCCCAGTACTTC. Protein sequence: CASSLPERAQYF.

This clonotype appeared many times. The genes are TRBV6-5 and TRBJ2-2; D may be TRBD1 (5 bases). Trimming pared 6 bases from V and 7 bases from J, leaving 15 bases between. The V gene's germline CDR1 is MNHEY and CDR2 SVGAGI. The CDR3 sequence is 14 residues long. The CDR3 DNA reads TGTGCCAGCAGAGAGCCCCTGACAGTCGGGGAGCTGTTTTTT. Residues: CASREPLTVGELFF.

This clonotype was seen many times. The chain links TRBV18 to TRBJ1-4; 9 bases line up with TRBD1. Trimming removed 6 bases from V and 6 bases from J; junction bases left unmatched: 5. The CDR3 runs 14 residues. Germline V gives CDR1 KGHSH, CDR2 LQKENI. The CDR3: CASSAGQGYEKLFF. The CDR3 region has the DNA TGTGCCAGCTCCGCGGGACAGGGATATGAAAAACTGTTTTTT.

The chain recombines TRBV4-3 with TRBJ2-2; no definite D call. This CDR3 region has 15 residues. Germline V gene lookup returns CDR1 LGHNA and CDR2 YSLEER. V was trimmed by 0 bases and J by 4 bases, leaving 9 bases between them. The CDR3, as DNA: TGCGCCAGCAGCCAAGAGGACCGACCCACCGGGGAGCTGTTTTTT. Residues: CASSQEDRPTGELFF.

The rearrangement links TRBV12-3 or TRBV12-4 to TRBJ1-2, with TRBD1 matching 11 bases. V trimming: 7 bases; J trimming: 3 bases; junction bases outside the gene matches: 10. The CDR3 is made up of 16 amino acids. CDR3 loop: CASTRDRGTIHYGYTF. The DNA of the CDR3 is TGTGCCAGCACCCGGGACAGGGGGACAATTCACTATGGCTACACCTTC.

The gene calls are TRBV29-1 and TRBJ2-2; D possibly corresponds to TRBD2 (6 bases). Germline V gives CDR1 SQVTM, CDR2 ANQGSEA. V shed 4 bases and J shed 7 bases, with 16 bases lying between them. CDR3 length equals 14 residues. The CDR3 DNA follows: TGCAGCGTTGTCGGGTCGGGAGAGTACGGGGAGCTGTTTTTT. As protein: CSVVGSGEYGELFF.

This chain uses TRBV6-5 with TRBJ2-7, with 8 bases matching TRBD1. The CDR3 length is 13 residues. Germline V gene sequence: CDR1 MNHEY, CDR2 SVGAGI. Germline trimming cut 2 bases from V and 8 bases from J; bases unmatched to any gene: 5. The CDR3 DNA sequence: TGTGCCAGCAGTTACACCCGACAGGGGAAGCAGTACTTC. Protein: CASSYTRQGKQYF.

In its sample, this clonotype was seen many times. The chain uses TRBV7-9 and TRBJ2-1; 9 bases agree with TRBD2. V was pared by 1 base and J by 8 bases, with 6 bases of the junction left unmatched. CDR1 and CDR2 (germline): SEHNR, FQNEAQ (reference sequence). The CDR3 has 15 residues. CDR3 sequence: CASSLEAGGLDEQFF. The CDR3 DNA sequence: TGTGCCAGCAGCTTAGAAGCGGGGGGCCTCGATGAGCAGTTCTTC.

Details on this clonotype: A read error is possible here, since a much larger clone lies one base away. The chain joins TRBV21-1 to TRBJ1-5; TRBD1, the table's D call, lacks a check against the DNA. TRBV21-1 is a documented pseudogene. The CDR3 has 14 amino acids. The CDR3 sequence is CASSLGTDEQPQHF. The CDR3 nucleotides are TGTGCCAGCAGCTTGGGGACAGATGAGCAGCCCCAGCATTTT.

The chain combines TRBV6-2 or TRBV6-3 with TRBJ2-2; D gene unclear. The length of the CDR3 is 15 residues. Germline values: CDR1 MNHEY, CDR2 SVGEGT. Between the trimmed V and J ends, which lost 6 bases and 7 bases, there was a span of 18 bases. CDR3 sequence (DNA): TGTGCCAGCAGCCGCGAGTTAAGATGGGGCGGGGAGCTGTTTTTT. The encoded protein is CASSRELRWGGELFF.

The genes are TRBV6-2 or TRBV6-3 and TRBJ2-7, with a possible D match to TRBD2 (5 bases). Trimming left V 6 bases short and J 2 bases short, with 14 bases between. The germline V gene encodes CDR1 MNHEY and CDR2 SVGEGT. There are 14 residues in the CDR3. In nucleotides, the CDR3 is TGTGCCAGCAGGCAGCCGGGATCAACCTACGAGCAGTACTTC. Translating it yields CASRQPGSTYEQYF.

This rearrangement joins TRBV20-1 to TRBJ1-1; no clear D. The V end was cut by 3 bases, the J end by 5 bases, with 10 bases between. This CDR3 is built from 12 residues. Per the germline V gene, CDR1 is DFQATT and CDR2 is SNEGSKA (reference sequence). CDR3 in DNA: TGCAGTGCTAGCCGCGCAGGTACTGAAGCTTTCTTT. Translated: CSASRAGTEAFF.

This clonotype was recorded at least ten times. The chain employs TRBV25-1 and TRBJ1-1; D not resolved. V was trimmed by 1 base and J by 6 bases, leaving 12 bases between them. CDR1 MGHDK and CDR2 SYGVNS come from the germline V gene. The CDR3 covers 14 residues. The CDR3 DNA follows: TGTGCCAGCAGTGAATCCCTCGTGAGGGCTGAAGCTTTCTTT. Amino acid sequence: CASSESLVRAEAFF.

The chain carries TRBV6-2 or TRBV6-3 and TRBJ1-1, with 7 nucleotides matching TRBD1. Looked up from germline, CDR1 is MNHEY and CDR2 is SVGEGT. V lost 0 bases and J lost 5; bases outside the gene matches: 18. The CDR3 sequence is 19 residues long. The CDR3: CASSYSPYLDRPERTEAFF. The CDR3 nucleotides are TGTGCCAGCAGTTACTCACCCTACTTGGACAGGCCCGAGAGGACTGAAGCTTTCTTT.

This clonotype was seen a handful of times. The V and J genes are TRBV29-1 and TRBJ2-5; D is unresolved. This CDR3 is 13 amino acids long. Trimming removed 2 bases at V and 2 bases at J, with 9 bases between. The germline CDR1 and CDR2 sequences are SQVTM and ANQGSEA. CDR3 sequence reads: CSVETIVQETQYF. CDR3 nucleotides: TGCAGCGTTGAAACGATTGTACAAGAGACCCAGTACTTC.

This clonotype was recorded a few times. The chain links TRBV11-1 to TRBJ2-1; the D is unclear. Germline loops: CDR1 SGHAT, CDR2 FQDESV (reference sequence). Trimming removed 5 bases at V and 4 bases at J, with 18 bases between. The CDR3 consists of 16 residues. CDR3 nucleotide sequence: TGTGCCAGCAGCCCGATACAGCAACTGGGGTACAATGAGCAGTTCTTC. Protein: CASSPIQQLGYNEQFF.

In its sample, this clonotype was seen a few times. In DNA, the CDR3 is TGTGCCAGCAGCTTAGGGGGTCGGGGTCAAGAGACCCAGTACTTC. Amino acids: CASSLGGRGQETQYF. The genes are TRBV7-2 and TRBJ2-5, with D maybe TRBD2 (5 bases). V shed 1 base and J shed 2 bases, with 11 bases lying between them. This CDR3 spans 15 amino acids. Germline V CDR1 and CDR2: SGHTA, FQGNSA.

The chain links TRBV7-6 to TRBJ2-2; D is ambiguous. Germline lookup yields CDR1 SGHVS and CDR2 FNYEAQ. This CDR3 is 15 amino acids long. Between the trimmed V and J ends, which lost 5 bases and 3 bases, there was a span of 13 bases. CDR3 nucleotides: TGTGCCAGCAGCGCATTAGAGGTCCACACCGGGGAGCTGTTTTTT. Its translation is CASSALEVHTGELFF.

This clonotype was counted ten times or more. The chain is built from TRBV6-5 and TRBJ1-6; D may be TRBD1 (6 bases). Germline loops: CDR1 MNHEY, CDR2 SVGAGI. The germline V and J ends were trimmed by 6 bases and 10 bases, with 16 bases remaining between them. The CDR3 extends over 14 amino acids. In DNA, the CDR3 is TGTGCCAGCAGGGACACTGGGGGCCAGTCACCCCTCCACTTT. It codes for CASRDTGGQSPLHF.

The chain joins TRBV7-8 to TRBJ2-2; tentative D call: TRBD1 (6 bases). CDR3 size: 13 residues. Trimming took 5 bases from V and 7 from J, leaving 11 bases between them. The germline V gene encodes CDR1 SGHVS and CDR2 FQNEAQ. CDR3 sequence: CASSLGANGELFF. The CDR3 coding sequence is TGTGCCAGCAGCCTGGGGGCGAACGGGGAGCTGTTTTTT.

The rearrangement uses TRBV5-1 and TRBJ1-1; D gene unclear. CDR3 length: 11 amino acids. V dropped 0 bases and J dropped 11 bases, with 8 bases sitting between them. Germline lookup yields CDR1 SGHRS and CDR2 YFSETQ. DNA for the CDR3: TGCGCCAGCAGCTTGGAGGGCCTGGCTTTCTTT. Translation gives CASSLEGLAFF.

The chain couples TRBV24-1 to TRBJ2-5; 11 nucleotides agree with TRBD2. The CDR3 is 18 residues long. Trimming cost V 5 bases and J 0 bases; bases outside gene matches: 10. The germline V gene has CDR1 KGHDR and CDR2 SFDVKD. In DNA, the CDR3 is TGTGCCACCAGTGGGGCTACTAGCGGGAGACTGTACCAAGAGACCCAGTACTTC. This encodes CATSGATSGRLYQETQYF.

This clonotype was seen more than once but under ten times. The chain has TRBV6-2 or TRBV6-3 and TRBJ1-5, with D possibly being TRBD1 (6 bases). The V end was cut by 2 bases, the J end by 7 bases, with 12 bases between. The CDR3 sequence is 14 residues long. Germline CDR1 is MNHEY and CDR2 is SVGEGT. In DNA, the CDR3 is TGTGCCAGCAGTTACGGGCAGGGGCGGCAGCCCCAGCATTTT. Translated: CASSYGQGRQPQHF.